A selection of T cell receptor beta chains follows, all from one sample in a study of T cell responses to AZD1222 COVID-19 vaccine. Assay: immunoSEQ multiplex PCR; the TCRdb copy retains only in-frame clones and omits some. Here the sample spans some 50,000 clones, more than 60% being singletons. The specimen comprised peripheral blood, sampled on day 0 of MenACWY control vaccination. The receptors were gathered from an adult in good health. The CDR3 runs from the conserved cysteine through the conserved F or W. Each record gives: CDR3 DNA, CDR3 protein, clone size, V gene, J gene, D gene. The D gene is left open where the match is weak. Rows give clone size only sometimes, using once, few, many, or a class for an expanded clone.

TGTGCCAGCAGCGTAGCGGTCCAGGGTAGTGGCTACACCTTC	CASSVAVQGSGYTF	.	TRBV9	TRBJ1-2	.
TGTGCCTGGAGTCGGGCATCTGGAAACACCATATATTTT	CAWSRASGNTIYF	.	TRBV30	TRBJ1-3	.
TGCGCCAGCAGCTTGGACAGGCAAAAGGGGACTGAAGCTTTCTTT	CASSLDRQKGTEAFF	.	TRBV5-1	TRBJ1-1	.
TGTGCCACCCTTGCAGGGGAGACCGCGCTTGATTATGGCTACACCTTC	CATLAGETALDYGYTF	.	TRBV10-3	TRBJ1-2	.
TGTGCCAGCAGCGCATCCGGGGTTCTGGCCGGGGAGCTGTTTTTT	CASSASGVLAGELFF	.	TRBV5-6	TRBJ2-2	.
TGTGCCAGCACTTCGTCCGTAGCCGGTTCGTATAATTCACCCCTCCACTTT	CASTSSVAGSYNSPLHF	.	TRBV28	TRBJ1-6	.
TGTGCCAGCAGCCGAAGCAGGGGGATGAAAGAGACCCAGTACTTC	CASSRSRGMKETQYF	.	TRBV7-7	TRBJ2-5	TRBD1
TGTGCCAGCAGTACCGGGACTAGAATCCAAGAGACCCAGTACTTC	CASSTGTRIQETQYF	.	TRBV6-2/TRBV6-3	TRBJ2-5	TRBD2
TGTGCCAGCAGCCATAGCCACTCGACCGGGGAGCTGTTTTTT	CASSHSHSTGELFF	few	TRBV4-2	TRBJ2-2	.
TGCGCCAGCAGCTTGTTGGCAAATGCAAGAGAGACCCAGTACTTC	CASSLLANARETQYF	.	TRBV5-1	TRBJ2-5	.
TGCGCCAGCAGTGATGGGACGAGCAATCAGCCCCAGCATTTT	CASSDGTSNQPQHF	few	TRBV10-1	TRBJ1-5	.
TGTGCCAGCAGTTTAGAACAGTCCCCCCTCTACGAGCAGTACTTC	CASSLEQSPLYEQYF	.	TRBV27	TRBJ2-7	.
TGTGCCAGCAGTTACAGGGGGCGAGGCACTGAAGCTTTCTTT	CASSYRGRGTEAFF	.	TRBV6-5	TRBJ1-1	TRBD1
TGTGCCAGCAGCTTAGGGAGTAATGAAAAACTGTTTTTT	CASSLGSNEKLFF	.	TRBV7-8	TRBJ1-4	.
TGTGCCAGTAGTAAGCCGGGACAGGGTGATCATGGCTACACCTTC	CASSKPGQGDHGYTF	.	TRBV19	TRBJ1-2	TRBD1
TGTGCCAGCAGCTTGGCCGGGTATTCACCCCTCCACTTT	CASSLAGYSPLHF	.	TRBV5-5	TRBJ1-6	.
TGTGCCAGCAGCCAAGGGTCCCCGGGGATGGGTGGCTACACCTTC	CASSQGSPGMGGYTF	.	TRBV6-7	TRBJ1-2	.
TGTGCCAGCGATACACACGGAACCGGGGAGCTGTTTTTT	CASDTHGTGELFF	.	TRBV28	TRBJ2-2	.
TGCAGCGTTGGACTGGGGAACACCGGGGAGCTGTTTTTT	CSVGLGNTGELFF	few	TRBV29-1	TRBJ2-2	.